These 14 T cell receptor beta chains were sequenced from one sample in a study of STAT3 mutations in large granular lymphocyte leukemia. Overall study findings and caveats: At least one immunodominant TCR beta clonotype appeared in every T-cell large granular lymphocyte leukemia patient.

Which antigens these TCRs recognize remains unknown. Only in-frame clones appear in the TCRdb table, and some are missing; sequencing was by immunoSEQ multiplex PCR. In the table there are 5,000 to 7,000 clones, around 50% of which are singletons. The sequencing sample was made of peripheral blood mononuclear cells. These receptors were obtained from a woman aged 65 to 85 with T-cell large granular lymphocyte leukemia. Some clones in this sample may be carry-over from other donors' samples.

The chain couples TRBV5-1 to TRBJ1-4; 11 nucleotides agree with TRBD1. CDR1 is SGHRS, CDR2 YFSETQ, per germline. This CDR3 has 14 residues. The V gene end was trimmed by 0 bases and the J gene end by 10 bases; junction bases not matched to a gene: 2. CDR3 nucleotides: TGCGCCAGCAGCTTGGCTGGGACAGGGGGAAAACTGTTTTTT. It yields the protein CASSLAGTGGKLFF.

This clone has only a few counts. The chain is built from TRBV7-8 and TRBJ1-1; D is unresolved. V shed 1 base and J shed 0 bases, with 12 bases lying between them. The CDR3 contains 16 residues. Germline V gene lookup returns CDR1 SGHVS and CDR2 FQNEAQ. CDR3 loop: CASSLVDGRLNTEAFF. In DNA form, the CDR3 reads TGTGCCAGCAGCTTAGTTGACGGCAGGCTGAACACTGAAGCTTTCTTT.

The chain employs TRBV7-9 and TRBJ2-5; no firm D call. In germline, CDR1 is SEHNR, CDR2 FQNEAQ (reference sequence). Deletions cut 2 bases from V and 6 bases from J, with 10 bases between. The CDR3 loop spans 13 amino acids. The CDR3 nucleotides are TGTGCCAGCAGCTTATCGGGCGGTCAGACCCAGTACTTC. Protein: CASSLSGGQTQYF. The variable domain in full, with the rest retrieved from reference TRBV7-9 and TRBJ2-5, is DTGVSQNPRHKITKRGQNVTFRCDPISEHNRLYWYRQTLGQGPEFLTYFQNEAQLEKSRLLSDRFSAERPKGSFSTLEIQRTEQGDSAMYLCASSLSGGQTQYFGPGTRLLVL.

This chain uses TRBV5-1 with TRBJ1-2, with D possibly TRBD1 on 6 matching bases. CDR1 and CDR2 (germline): SGHRS, YFSETQ. V dropped 4 bases and J dropped 2 bases, with 12 bases sitting between them. This CDR3 spans 14 amino acids. The CDR3 spells CASSVLGQNYGYTF. In DNA, the CDR3 is TGCGCCAGCAGCGTCCTTGGACAGAACTATGGCTACACCTTC.

This clone was seen a handful of times. V is TRBV5-1 and J is TRBJ1-1; tentative D call: TRBD1 (6 bases). Trimming cost V 4 bases and J 4 bases, with 11 bases left between them. Germline CDR1 reads SGHRS; CDR2 reads YFSETQ. The CDR3 loop spans 13 amino acids. This chain's CDR3 is CASSGQIGTEAFF. As DNA, the CDR3 is TGCGCCAGCAGCGGACAGATAGGCACTGAAGCTTTCTTT.

V and J are TRBV5-4 and TRBJ2-1; 12 bases are shared with TRBD1. Per germline, CDR1 SGHNT and CDR2 YYREEE (reference sequence). The CDR3 runs 15 residues. Trimming removed 4 bases from V and 4 bases from J; junction bases left unmatched: 3. CDR3: CASSRDRGPYNEQFF. CDR3 coding DNA: TGTGCCAGCAGCCGGGACAGGGGGCCTTACAATGAGCAGTTCTTC. Full variable domain (missing parts from reference TRBV5-4 and TRBJ2-1): ETGVTQSPTHLIKTRGQQVTLRCSSQSGHNTVSWYQQALGQGPQFIFQYYREEENGRGNFPPRFSGLQFPNYSSELNVNALELDDSALYLCASSRDRGPYNEQFFGPGTRLTVL.

This clone was counted between two and nine times. The chain links TRBV5-1 to TRBJ2-7; 14 bases agree with TRBD2. Germline V gene sequence: CDR1 SGHRS, CDR2 YFSETQ. After removal of 2 bases from V and 7 bases from J, the junction contained 8 bases not matched to a gene. This CDR3 region has 16 residues. The chain's CDR3 is CASSLRLAGGVGEQYF. The CDR3 DNA is TGCGCCAGCAGCTTAAGACTAGCGGGAGGGGTAGGAGAGCAGTACTTC. The full variable domain, with the rest looked up from reference TRBV5-1 and TRBJ2-7, is KAGVTQTPRYLIKTRGQQVTLSCSPISGHRSVSWYQQTPGQGLQFLFEYFSETQRNKGNFPGRFSGRQFSNSRSEMNVSTLELGDSALYLCASSLRLAGGVGEQYFGPGTRLTVT.

This clone was seen a handful of times. The chain combines TRBV6-5 with TRBJ2-7, with TRBD1 matching 7 bases. This CDR3 has 13 amino acids. Germline V gene data show CDR1 as MNHEY and CDR2 as SVGAGI. The J segment lost 5 bases and the V segment lost 5 bases, leaving 6 bases of the junction unmatched. The CDR3 DNA follows: TGTGCCAGCAGTGGAAACAGGGGTCACGAGCAGTACTTC. Translation: CASSGNRGHEQYF.

Only a few counts were recorded for this clone. The junction shows a germline mismatch at one end, possibly a read error. The chain links TRBV7-9 to TRBJ2-7, with 11 bases identical to TRBD2. CDR1 and CDR2 (germline): SEHNR, FQNEAQ (reference sequence). The length of the CDR3 is 14 residues. The CDR3 nucleotides are TGCGCCAGCAGCCAAGGGGTTTCTAGCGGGAGGCCGTACTTC. Protein product: CASSQGVSSGRPYF.

The chain combines TRBV2 with TRBJ1-5; 10 bases agree with TRBD1. Germline CDR1 and CDR2: SNHLY and FYNNEI. The CDR3 runs 17 residues. V was clipped by 1 base and J by 0 bases; unmatched bases: 3. The CDR3 bases are TGTGCCAGCAGTGAAGGGACAGGGGGAAATAGCAATCAGCCCCAGCATTTT. This encodes CASSEGTGGNSNQPQHF.

This clone showed up just a few times. The chain links TRBV28 to TRBJ1-2; possibly TRBD1 for D (5 bases). V was pared by 10 bases and J by 8 bases, with 14 bases between. This CDR3 region has 11 residues. Germline values: CDR1 MDHEN, CDR2 SYDVKM. CDR3 protein: CATPEGRGYTF. CDR3 bases: TGTGCCACCCCTGAGGGGAGAGGCTACACCTTC.

The rearrangement uses TRBV7-9 and TRBJ2-7; either TRBD1 or TRBD2 may fit D (5 bases each). This CDR3 comprises 16 residues. Trimming pared 4 bases from V and 0 bases from J, leaving 16 bases between. Germline V gene lookup returns CDR1 SEHNR and CDR2 FQNEAQ (reference sequence). CDR3 nucleotides: TGTGCCAGCAGCTCGCCCCCCGGGACGGCCTCCTACGAGCAGTACTTC. Translating it yields CASSSPPGTASYEQYF.

V and J are TRBV7-6 and TRBJ2-5, with a possible D match to TRBD2 (6 bases). This CDR3 is 16 amino acids long. V lost 5 bases and J 0 bases, leaving 16 bases between the germline ends. Germline assignment: CDR1 SGHVS and CDR2 FNYEAQ. Here the CDR3 DNA reads TGTGCCAGCAGCGCTGGTGGGCGGGAATACCAAGAGACCCAGTACTTC. It yields the protein CASSAGGREYQETQYF.

The CDR3 DNA sequence: TGTGCCAGCAGCTCAAGGCTAGCGGGAGAAAGTTACTTC. Translating it yields CASSSRLAGESYF. The chain recombines TRBV5-4 with TRBJ2-7; 10 positions agree with TRBD2. The J segment lost 13 bases and the V segment lost 3 bases, leaving 10 bases of the junction unmatched. Per germline, CDR1 SGHNT and CDR2 YYREEE (reference sequence). The CDR3 has 13 residues.